Listed below are T cell receptor beta chains from one sample, sequenced in a study of blood T cell repertoires in COVID-19. Some clones are missing from TCRdb's copy, which holds only in-frame ones; the method was immunoSEQ multiplex PCR. The profile shows a few hundred thousand clones, over 85% of them singletons. The specimen was PBMCs or T cells enriched from blood (not recorded which). Source of these receptors: a woman between 25 and 40 years old who had recovered from COVID-19. The CDR3 runs from the conserved cysteine through the conserved F or W. Each record gives: V gene, D gene, J gene, clone size, CDR3 DNA, CDR3 protein. The D gene is left open where the match is weak. Part of the rows lack a size; the others show once, few, many or a class for expanded clones.

V gene: TRBV19; D gene: TRBD2; J gene: TRBJ2-7; clone size: -; CDR3 DNA: TGTGCCAGTAGTATAGAGGGAGGGCCAGTCTACGAGCAGTACTTC; CDR3 protein: CASSIEGGPVYEQYF
V gene: TRBV11-3; D gene: TRBD2; J gene: TRBJ2-7; clone size: -; CDR3 DNA: TGTGCCAGCAGCTCCCTCGGGACTAGCGGAAACTACGAGCAGTACTTC; CDR3 protein: CASSSLGTSGNYEQYF
V gene: TRBV10-2; D gene: TRBD1; J gene: TRBJ2-1; clone size: few; CDR3 DNA: TGCGCCAGCCGCCGGGACAGGGGAGAGCAGTTCTTC; CDR3 protein: CASRRDRGEQFF
V gene: TRBV24-1; D gene: TRBD1; J gene: TRBJ2-1; clone size: -; CDR3 DNA: TGTGCCACCAGCAGGGGACAGACCTACAATGAGCAGTTCTTC; CDR3 protein: CATSRGQTYNEQFF
V gene: TRBV6-5; D gene: TRBD1; J gene: TRBJ2-7; clone size: -; CDR3 DNA: TGTGCCAGCAGTTACTCCCCGGGACAGACCTACGAGCAGTACTTC; CDR3 protein: CASSYSPGQTYEQYF
V gene: TRBV4-1; D gene: TRBD2; J gene: TRBJ2-1; clone size: -; CDR3 DNA: TGCGCCAGCAGCCACGCGGGAGGGTACAATGAGCAGTTCTTC; CDR3 protein: CASSHAGGYNEQFF
V gene: TRBV6-5; D gene: TRBD1; J gene: TRBJ2-3; clone size: once; CDR3 DNA: TGTGCCAGCAGCCTCGACAGGGCTAGCACAGATACGCAGTATTTT; CDR3 protein: CASSLDRASTDTQYF
V gene: TRBV7-2; D gene: TRBD2; J gene: TRBJ2-1; clone size: once; CDR3 DNA: TGTGCCAGCAGCTTAGTAGACGGGAGGGCCTACAATGAGCAGTTCTTC; CDR3 protein: CASSLVDGRAYNEQFF
V gene: TRBV30; D gene: -; J gene: TRBJ1-1; clone size: -; CDR3 DNA: TGTGCCTGGAGTGTACCGGGTGGACACTCAAGGGACACTGAAGCTTTCTTT; CDR3 protein: CAWSVPGGHSRDTEAFF
V gene: TRBV6-4; D gene: -; J gene: TRBJ1-1; clone size: -; CDR3 DNA: TGTGCCAGCAGTGTTGAGGGGGAGAACACTGAAGCTTTCTTT; CDR3 protein: CASSVEGENTEAFF
V gene: TRBV29-1; D gene: -; J gene: TRBJ1-2; clone size: -; CDR3 DNA: TGCAGCGTTGAGCCGGGTAAGGGCTACACCTTC; CDR3 protein: CSVEPGKGYTF
V gene: TRBV9; D gene: TRBD1; J gene: TRBJ2-1; clone size: -; CDR3 DNA: TGTGCCAGCAGCGTAGATCAGGGGGCAGGATACAATGAGCAGTTCTTC; CDR3 protein: CASSVDQGAGYNEQFF
V gene: TRBV5-4; D gene: -; J gene: TRBJ1-2; clone size: -; CDR3 DNA: TGTGCCAGCAGCTTACTCATGAACTATGGCTACACCTTC; CDR3 protein: CASSLLMNYGYTF
V gene: TRBV29-1; D gene: TRBD2; J gene: TRBJ2-2; clone size: -; CDR3 DNA: TGCAGCGCCAGAAGAGGGCAACTAGCGGGAAAGTCTGGGGAGCTGTTTTTT; CDR3 protein: CSARRGQLAGKSGELFF
V gene: TRBV10-3; D gene: -; J gene: TRBJ2-1; clone size: -; CDR3 DNA: TGTGCCATCAGTGATGCGGCCAGCAGCTCCTACAATGAGCAGTTCTTC; CDR3 protein: CAISDAASSSYNEQFF
V gene: TRBV6-5; D gene: -; J gene: TRBJ1-1; clone size: -; CDR3 DNA: TGTGCCAGCAGTTACGGCCGACTCATGAACACTGAAGCTTTCTTT; CDR3 protein: CASSYGRLMNTEAFF
V gene: TRBV19; D gene: TRBD2; J gene: TRBJ2-1; clone size: -; CDR3 DNA: TGTGCCAGTAGTATAGGAGTTAGTGGGGGGGCTAGCGGGAGACGTGGCTCCTACAATGAGCAGTTCTTC; CDR3 protein: CASSIGVSGGASGRRGSYNEQFF
V gene: TRBV7-2; D gene: -; J gene: TRBJ1-4; clone size: -; CDR3 DNA: TGTGCCAGCAGCCCCGCGAGTGAAAAACTGTTTTTT; CDR3 protein: CASSPASEKLFF
V gene: TRBV14; D gene: TRBD1; J gene: TRBJ1-1; clone size: -; CDR3 DNA: TGTGCCAGCAGCCTGGGACAGGGTATAGGAGCTTTCTTT; CDR3 protein: CASSLGQGIGAFF
V gene: TRBV7-9; D gene: -; J gene: TRBJ1-2; clone size: -; CDR3 DNA: TGTGCCAGCAGCCCACAGGGAACCGTGCGATACACCTATGGCTACACCTTC; CDR3 protein: CASSPQGTVRYTYGYTF
V gene: TRBV7-9; D gene: TRBD2; J gene: TRBJ2-3; clone size: -; CDR3 DNA: TGTGCCAGCAGCCGTCTCGGAGCGGGAGAGGCAGATACGCAGTATTTT; CDR3 protein: CASSRLGAGEADTQYF
V gene: TRBV7-9; D gene: -; J gene: TRBJ1-5; clone size: once; CDR3 DNA: TGTGCCAGCGGTAAGGGGGAGAGCAATCAGCCCCAGCATTTT; CDR3 protein: CASGKGESNQPQHF
V gene: TRBV7-2; D gene: -; J gene: TRBJ1-1; clone size: -; CDR3 DNA: TGTGCCAGCATCCCGGTGGTTGAGCTGGTCTTT; CDR3 protein: CASIPVVELVF
V gene: TRBV11-2; D gene: -; J gene: TRBJ1-1; clone size: few; CDR3 DNA: TGTGCCAGCAGCTTAGTAGGGGGGACTAGTGCTGAAGCTTTCTTT; CDR3 protein: CASSLVGGTSAEAFF
V gene: TRBV3-1/TRBV3-2; D gene: TRBD1; J gene: TRBJ2-7; clone size: -; CDR3 DNA: TGTGCCAGCAGCCAGGACAGGGGGCTGAGGAACGAGCAGTACTTC; CDR3 protein: CASSQDRGLRNEQYF
V gene: TRBV27; D gene: -; J gene: TRBJ1-5; clone size: -; CDR3 DNA: TGTGCCAGCAGTTTATGGGGCTTTAGCAATCAGCCCCAGCATTTT; CDR3 protein: CASSLWGFSNQPQHF
V gene: TRBV5-4; D gene: TRBD2; J gene: TRBJ2-3; clone size: once; CDR3 DNA: TGTGCCAGCAGCTTGGAATGGACTAGCGGAGGGGATACGCAGTATTTT; CDR3 protein: CASSLEWTSGGDTQYF
V gene: TRBV5-1; D gene: -; J gene: TRBJ2-5; clone size: -; CDR3 DNA: TGCGCCAGCAGCTTTAACAGGGAGGAGACCCAGTACTTC; CDR3 protein: CASSFNREETQYF
V gene: TRBV5-5; D gene: TRBD1; J gene: TRBJ1-6; clone size: -; CDR3 DNA: TGTGCCAGCAGCTGGGACAGGGGTAATTCACCCCTCCACTTT; CDR3 protein: CASSWDRGNSPLHF
V gene: TRBV6-5; D gene: -; J gene: TRBJ2-6; clone size: -; CDR3 DNA: TGTGCCAGCAGCGGTGGGGCCAACGTCCTGACTTTC; CDR3 protein: CASSGGANVLTF
V gene: TRBV11-2; D gene: -; J gene: TRBJ2-7; clone size: -; CDR3 DNA: TGTGCCAGCAGCTCGGAGTTCGGCGAGCAGTACTTC; CDR3 protein: CASSSEFGEQYF
V gene: TRBV12-3/TRBV12-4; D gene: -; J gene: TRBJ1-5; clone size: -; CDR3 DNA: TGTGCCAGCAGTTCGGGGGACGGTCAGCCCCAGCATTTT; CDR3 protein: CASSSGDGQPQHF
V gene: TRBV6-2/TRBV6-3; D gene: -; J gene: TRBJ1-1; clone size: -; CDR3 DNA: TGTGCCAGCAGCCTAGACACTGAAGCTTTCTTT; CDR3 protein: CASSLDTEAFF
V gene: TRBV11-2; D gene: -; J gene: TRBJ2-7; clone size: -; CDR3 DNA: TGTGCCAGCAGCCCTGCCCAGGAGCAGTACTTC; CDR3 protein: CASSPAQEQYF
V gene: TRBV7-2; D gene: -; J gene: TRBJ1-5; clone size: -; CDR3 DNA: TGTGCCAGCAGCTACCGGGGGGGGCAGCCCCAGCATTTT; CDR3 protein: CASSYRGGQPQHF
V gene: TRBV2; D gene: TRBD2; J gene: TRBJ2-3; clone size: -; CDR3 DNA: TGTGCCACCTCCCGTGGGACTAGCGTAACAGATACGCAGTATTTT; CDR3 protein: CATSRGTSVTDTQYF
V gene: TRBV4-2; D gene: -; J gene: TRBJ1-1; clone size: -; CDR3 DNA: TGTGCCAGCAGCCAACTCTCGACAGACCAGAACACTGAAGCTTTCTTT; CDR3 protein: CASSQLSTDQNTEAFF
V gene: TRBV28; D gene: TRBD1; J gene: TRBJ2-5; clone size: -; CDR3 DNA: TGTGCCAGCAGTCGGGACAGCCGACAAGAGACCCAGTACTTC; CDR3 protein: CASSRDSRQETQYF
V gene: TRBV27; D gene: -; J gene: TRBJ1-2; clone size: -; CDR3 DNA: TGTGCCAGCAGTCAAACAGGGCCGTGGTATGGCTACACCTTC; CDR3 protein: CASSQTGPWYGYTF
V gene: TRBV7-9; D gene: -; J gene: TRBJ2-7; clone size: -; CDR3 DNA: TGTGCCAGCAGCCCCGACTTATCCTACGAGCAGTACTTC; CDR3 protein: CASSPDLSYEQYF
V gene: TRBV5-1; D gene: TRBD1; J gene: TRBJ1-1; clone size: -; CDR3 DNA: TGCGCCAGCAGCTTTCAGGGGGACACTGAAGCTTTCTTT; CDR3 protein: CASSFQGDTEAFF
V gene: TRBV21-1; D gene: -; J gene: TRBJ1-4; clone size: -; CDR3 DNA: TGTGCCAGGGAACCCCGGGACAGCCCGACAACTAATGAAAAACTGTTTTTT; CDR3 protein: CAREPRDSPTTNEKLFF
V gene: TRBV30; D gene: -; J gene: TRBJ1-1; clone size: -; CDR3 DNA: TGTGCCTGGACGGGACGGGAGGGCACTGAAGCTTTCTTT; CDR3 protein: CAWTGREGTEAFF
V gene: TRBV11-2; D gene: TRBD2; J gene: TRBJ2-7; clone size: -; CDR3 DNA: TGTGCCAGCAGCCCGACTAGCGGGAGGGTCCACGAGCAGTACTTC; CDR3 protein: CASSPTSGRVHEQYF
V gene: TRBV11-2; D gene: -; J gene: TRBJ1-4; clone size: -; CDR3 DNA: TGTGCCAGCAGCTCGCAGGGTGGATTTGAAAAACTGTTTTTT; CDR3 protein: CASSSQGGFEKLFF
V gene: TRBV5-6; D gene: TRBD1; J gene: TRBJ1-1; clone size: -; CDR3 DNA: TGTGCCAGCAGCTGGGGGACAGGGGGTTACGGGACTGAAGCTTTCTTT; CDR3 protein: CASSWGTGGYGTEAFF
V gene: TRBV5-4; D gene: TRBD1; J gene: TRBJ1-2; clone size: -; CDR3 DNA: TGTGCCAGCAGCTTGGTTCCTGGACAGGACGAGTATGGCTACACCTTC; CDR3 protein: CASSLVPGQDEYGYTF
V gene: TRBV29-1; D gene: -; J gene: TRBJ2-7; clone size: once; CDR3 DNA: TGCAGCGTGGGGACGGGGGAGCCCTACGAGCAGTACTTC; CDR3 protein: CSVGTGEPYEQYF
V gene: TRBV11-2; D gene: -; J gene: TRBJ2-7; clone size: -; CDR3 DNA: TGTGCCAGCAGCACGAGGGGGAGCAACTACGAGCAGTACTTC; CDR3 protein: CASSTRGSNYEQYF
V gene: TRBV2; D gene: -; J gene: TRBJ2-7; clone size: once; CDR3 DNA: TGTGCCAGCAGACAGGACGTACCCTACGAGCAGTACTTC; CDR3 protein: CASRQDVPYEQYF
V gene: TRBV7-9; D gene: TRBD1; J gene: TRBJ1-2; clone size: -; CDR3 DNA: TGTGCCAGCAGCCTCCTAAGGACAGGGGGGGACGATGGCTACACCTTC; CDR3 protein: CASSLLRTGGDDGYTF
V gene: TRBV14; D gene: -; J gene: TRBJ2-1; clone size: -; CDR3 DNA: TGTGCCAGCAGCCTGGGGACACATAGCAGTAATGAGCAGTTCTTC; CDR3 protein: CASSLGTHSSNEQFF
V gene: TRBV5-1; D gene: -; J gene: TRBJ1-2; clone size: -; CDR3 DNA: TGCGCCAGCAGCTTGGACATTTATGGCTACACCTTC; CDR3 protein: CASSLDIYGYTF
V gene: TRBV7-2; D gene: TRBD2; J gene: TRBJ2-7; clone size: -; CDR3 DNA: TGTGCCAGCAGCTTAATCTGGGGGGGTCGGTACGAGCAGTACTTC; CDR3 protein: CASSLIWGGRYEQYF
V gene: TRBV9; D gene: -; J gene: TRBJ2-2; clone size: -; CDR3 DNA: TGTGCCAGCAGCGCACAGGTAACCGGGGAGCTGTTTTTT; CDR3 protein: CASSAQVTGELFF